This T cell receptor beta chain is from a study of blood T cell repertoires in COVID-19. J was trimmed by 3 bases and V by 8 bases; bases with no gene match: 7. The CDR3 is 13 amino acids. Germline V gene lookup returns CDR1 ENHRY and CDR2 SYGVKD. This clone has only a few counts. As originally analysed: From reference gene primer amplification, estimates of nucleated cell counts were derived. Assay: immunoSEQ multiplex PCR; the TCRdb copy retains only in-frame clones and omits some. D and trimming come from the DNA, and the V and J calls and clone size come from that table. The sample holds some 450,000 clones, roughly 90% seen once. Seattle patients were enrolled during active infection and followed longitudinally.

The sequence was obtained from a man aged 18 to 29 with COVID-19, enrolled during active disease. The specimen sequenced was peripheral blood. The V gene is TRBV10-3, the J gene TRBJ2-7, with 7 bases that match TRBD1. CDR3 amino acids: CAISDRSHYEQYF. DNA of the CDR3: TGTGCCATCTCGGACAGGTCCCACTACGAGCAGTACTTC.